This entry lists 21 T cell receptor beta chains sequenced from one sample in a study of CD8+ T cells in alopecia areata (dated by TCRdb to about 2018). The library was generated by the immunoSEQ multiplex PCR assay. For TCR sequencing, RNA was extracted from every sample and reverse transcribed into cDNA to serve as template. Held by TCRdb, this immuneACCESS table contains in-frame sequences only and omits some clones. Under half of the omission traces to an unresolved V gene where checked; the cause of the rest is unknown. Within this sample are tens of thousands of clones, with about three quarters of them counted one time only. The biggest ten clones account for 15% to 20% of the sample. In the paper's terms, the treatment or condition label means: oral pan-JAK inhibitor, 5-10 mg twice daily. The source material was CD8+ T cells sorted from blood, sampled between weeks 43 and 45, from a patient treated with tofacitinib. These receptors were obtained from a human donor with alopecia areata.

The gene calls are TRBV7-9 and TRBJ2-7; D not resolved. CDR3 length: 15 amino acids. Germline CDR1 is SEHNR and CDR2 is FQNEAQ (reference sequence). V lost 5 bases, J lost 5 bases, and 19 bases lay in between. The CDR3: CASSRPGSSLNEQYF. CDR3 DNA: TGTGCCAGCAGCCGACCCGGGTCGAGTCTCAACGAGCAGTACTTC.

This clone was seen a handful of times. The J gene is TRBJ2-1, the V gene TRBV6-4, with TRBD2 identical over 10 bases. Losses at the gene ends were 2 bases for V and 3 bases for J; bases not matched to a gene: 1. The CDR3 runs to 15 residues. The germline V gene has CDR1 MRHNA and CDR2 SNTAGT. The CDR3 reads CASSDRTSGYNEQFF. CDR3 coding DNA: TGTGCCAGCAGTGACCGGACTAGCGGCTACAATGAGCAGTTCTTC.

This clone turned up a few times. J is TRBJ1-5 and V is TRBV19; D remains ambiguous. The germline V and J ends were trimmed by 5 bases and 1 base, with 12 bases remaining between them. CDR1 LNHDA and CDR2 SQIVND come from the germline V gene (reference sequence). The CDR3 loop spans 15 amino acids. The chain's CDR3 is CASSGPATSNQPQHF. DNA for the CDR3: TGTGCCAGTAGTGGTCCGGCTACAAGCAATCAGCCCCAGCATTTT.

The V call is TRBV29-1, the J call TRBJ1-2; TRBD1 might be the D (6 bases). CDR1 and CDR2 from the germline V gene are SQVTM and ANQGSEA. V lost 7 bases to trimming and J lost 3 bases, with 21 bases between them. This CDR3 contains 15 residues. CDR3 region: CSADSVKGSDYGYTF. The CDR3 coding sequence is TGCAGCGCGGACAGCGTTAAGGGGTCGGACTATGGCTACACCTTC.

The chain has TRBV9 and TRBJ1-1, with a tentative D call TRBD1 (5 bases). Trimming removed 4 bases at V and 4 bases at J, with 14 bases between. The CDR3 length is 14 residues. The germline CDR1 and CDR2 sequences are SGDLS and YYNGEE. The CDR3 DNA reads TGTGCCAGCAGCCCTGGTTGGGGGGGCACTGAAGCTTTCTTT. It specifies CASSPGWGGTEAFF.

There are a few counts of this clone. This chain joins TRBV27 and TRBJ2-5; a possible D gene is TRBD1 (5 bases). Trimming took off 2 bases at V and 5 bases at J, with 12 bases between the two ends. The CDR3 contains 14 residues. Germline CDR1 reads MNHEY; CDR2 reads SMNVEV (reference sequence). The CDR3 sequence is CASSLNQGRETQYF. Here the CDR3 DNA reads TGTGCCAGCAGTTTAAATCAGGGCCGCGAGACCCAGTACTTC.

The chain links TRBV6-5 to TRBJ2-7, with 7 nucleotides matching TRBD1. Germline values: CDR1 MNHEY, CDR2 SVGAGI. V lost 7 bases, J lost 4 bases, and 4 bases stayed unmatched. CDR3 length equals 12 residues. This CDR3 reads CASTDRVYEQYF. CDR3 in DNA: TGTGCCAGCACCGACAGGGTGTACGAGCAGTACTTC.

In DNA, the CDR3 is TGCAGCGTTGAGGACGCATCCGAGCAGTACTTC. It encodes CSVEDASEQYF. The chain links TRBV29-1 to TRBJ2-7, with D unclear. Trimming removed 3 bases at V and 6 bases at J, with 9 bases between. Germline V gene sequence: CDR1 SQVTM, CDR2 ANQGSEA. This CDR3 spans 11 amino acids.

The chain is built from TRBV5-1 and TRBJ2-1; D is uncertain. Germline V CDR1 and CDR2: SGHRS, YFSETQ. Between the trimmed V and J ends, which lost 1 base and 5 bases, there was a span of 13 bases. This CDR3 has 15 amino acids. The CDR3 loop reads CASSLNGGFNNEQFF. CDR3 DNA: TGCGCCAGCAGCTTGAATGGTGGGTTTAACAATGAGCAGTTCTTC.

The chain couples TRBV2 to TRBJ2-3, with a tentative D call TRBD1 (6 bases). The ends were cut back, 3 bases at V and 3 bases at J, with 10 bases in the middle. CDR1 and CDR2 from the germline V gene are SNHLY and FYNNEI. This CDR3 has 14 amino acids. The CDR3 is CASSDGDTTDTQYF. The CDR3 DNA is TGTGCCAGCAGTGATGGGGACACTACAGATACGCAGTATTTT.

With regard to this clone: This sample includes further DNA sequences coding for the same CDR3. The chain has TRBV7-7 and TRBJ2-7; D is possibly TRBD1 (6 bases). This CDR3 is built from 13 residues. Germline lookup yields CDR1 SSHAT and CDR2 FNYEAQ (reference sequence). Trimming removed 1 base from V and 5 bases from J, with 9 bases in between. CDR3 amino acids: CASSLGAGDEQYF. CDR3 DNA sequence: TGTGCCAGCAGCTTAGGGGCAGGGGACGAGCAGTACTTC.

This rearrangement joins TRBV4-3 to TRBJ2-2; perhaps TRBD2 as D (5 bases). This CDR3 is 13 amino acids long. Looked up from germline, CDR1 is LGHNA and CDR2 is YSLEER. Trimming stripped 2 bases from V and 5 bases from J, with 6 bases between. The DNA for the CDR3 is TGCGCCAGCAGCCAAACGGGAACCGGGGAGCTGTTTTTT. Amino acids: CASSQTGTGELFF.

The rearrangement uses TRBV27 and TRBJ1-6, with D possibly being TRBD1 (6 bases). V shed 2 bases and J shed 10 bases, with 18 bases lying between them. Looked up from germline, CDR1 is MNHEY and CDR2 is SMNVEV (reference sequence). The CDR3 has 16 amino acids. Here the CDR3 DNA reads TGTGCCAGCAGTTTAGGTTGGGGTCAGGGGAACTCACCCCTCCACTTT. It encodes CASSLGWGQGNSPLHF.

The chain is built from TRBV7-2 and TRBJ1-6; 10 positions agree with TRBD1. J lost 4 bases, V lost 5 bases, and 5 bases had no gene match. The germline CDR1 and CDR2 sequences are SGHTA and FQGNSA. The CDR3 is 16 amino acids. CDR3 sequence: CASSDRDRGYNSPLHF. DNA for the CDR3: TGTGCCAGCAGCGACCGGGACAGGGGATATAATTCACCCCTCCACTTT.

The rearrangement links TRBV4-3 to TRBJ2-1; 8 nucleotides match TRBD2. CDR1 is LGHNA, CDR2 YSLEER, per germline. The CDR3 totals 17 residues. Germline trimming cut 0 bases from V and 7 bases from J; bases unmatched to any gene: 11. CDR3 in DNA: TGCGCCAGCAGCCAAGATACCGGTAGCGGGGACGCAAATGAGCAGTTCTTC. Translating it yields CASSQDTGSGDANEQFF.

This clone has only a few counts. This chain uses TRBV14 with TRBJ2-3; the D gene is possibly TRBD2 (5 bases). The CDR3 sequence is 14 residues long. Germline CDR1 is SGHDN and CDR2 is FVKESK. Trimming took 5 bases from V and 4 from J, leaving 13 bases between them. CDR3: CASSTRRGPDTQYF. In DNA form, the CDR3 reads TGTGCCAGCAGCACTCGAAGAGGGCCAGATACGCAGTATTTT.

Notes on this clone: Distinct nucleotide sequences in the sample also encode this CDR3. V is TRBV7-9 and J is TRBJ2-7; D remains ambiguous. The V and J ends lost 4 bases and 2 bases respectively, with 3 bases between them. The CDR3 runs 11 residues. Per the germline V gene, CDR1 is SEHNR and CDR2 is FQNEAQ (reference sequence). The CDR3 sequence is CASSSPYEQYF. CDR3 nucleotides: TGTGCCAGCAGCTCCCCCTACGAGCAGTACTTC.

The rearrangement uses TRBV11-2 and TRBJ2-7; D is unresolved. The CDR3 consists of 11 residues. The V end was cut by 7 bases, the J end by 1 base, with 5 bases between. Germline V lookup: CDR1 SGHAT, CDR2 FQNNGV. The CDR3 loop is CASTASYEQYF. The CDR3 nucleotides read TGTGCCAGCACCGCTTCCTACGAGCAGTACTTC. The variable domain in full, with the rest retrieved from reference TRBV11-2 and TRBJ2-7, is EAGVAQSPRYKIIEKRQSVAFWCNPISGHATLYWYQQILGQGPKLLIQFQNNGVVDDSQLPKDRFSAERLKGVDSTLKIQPAKLEDSAVYLCASTASYEQYFGPGTRLTVT.

In this sample, this clone turned up a few times. The chain has TRBV18 and TRBJ2-7; D call uncertain. The ends were cut back, 6 bases at V and 2 bases at J, with 11 bases in the middle. CDR3 size: 13 residues. Per the germline V gene, CDR1 is KGHSH and CDR2 is LQKENI. The CDR3 DNA is TGTGCCAGCTCCCCCGCATCGGCCTACGAGCAGTACTTC. It yields the protein CASSPASAYEQYF.

The rearrangement uses TRBV19 and TRBJ1-1, with 10 bases matching TRBD1. The CDR3 is 16 amino acids. Germline lookup yields CDR1 LNHDA and CDR2 SQIVND (reference sequence). V lost 6 bases to trimming and J lost 7 bases; unmatched junction nucleotides: 14. The CDR3 loop reads CASRDRGFHPGREAFF. The CDR3 nucleotides are TGTGCCAGTAGGGACAGGGGGTTCCATCCAGGGCGTGAAGCTTTCTTT.

The chain's CDR3 is CASSVIERGNNEQFF. In nucleotides, the CDR3 is TGTGCCAGCAGCGTTATCGAGCGGGGTAACAATGAGCAGTTCTTC. This chain links TRBV9 with TRBJ2-1; 7 nucleotides agree with TRBD2. Germline V gene sequence: CDR1 SGDLS, CDR2 YYNGEE. The junction had 7 bases not matched to a gene; V was cut back by 2 bases and J by 5 bases. The length of the CDR3 is 15 residues.